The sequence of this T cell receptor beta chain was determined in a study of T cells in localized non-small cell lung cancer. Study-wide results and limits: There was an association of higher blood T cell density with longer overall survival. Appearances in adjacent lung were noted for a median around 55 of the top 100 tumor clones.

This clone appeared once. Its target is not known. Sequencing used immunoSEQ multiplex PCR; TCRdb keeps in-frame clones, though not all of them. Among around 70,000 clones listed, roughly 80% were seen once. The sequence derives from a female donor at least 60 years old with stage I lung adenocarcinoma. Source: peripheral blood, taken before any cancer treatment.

CDR3 in amino acids: CASSLMGASGDEQFF. In nucleotides, the CDR3 is TGTGCCAGCAGCTTAATGGGGGCTAGCGGGGATGAGCAGTTCTTC. This chain joins TRBV7-3 and TRBJ2-1; 9 bases agree with TRBD2. There are 15 residues in the CDR3. Germline trimming cut 1 base from V and 8 bases from J; bases unmatched to any gene: 6. CDR1 and CDR2 from the germline V gene are SGHTA and FQGTGA.